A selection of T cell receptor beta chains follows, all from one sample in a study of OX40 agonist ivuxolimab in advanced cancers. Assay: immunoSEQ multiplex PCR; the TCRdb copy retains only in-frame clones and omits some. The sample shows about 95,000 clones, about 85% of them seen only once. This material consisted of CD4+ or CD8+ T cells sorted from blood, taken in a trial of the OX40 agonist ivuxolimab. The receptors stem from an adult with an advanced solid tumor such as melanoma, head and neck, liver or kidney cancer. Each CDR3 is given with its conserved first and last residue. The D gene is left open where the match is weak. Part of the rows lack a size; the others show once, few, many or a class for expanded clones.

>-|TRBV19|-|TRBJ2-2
TGTGCCAGTAGTACCCCCGTTTGGGCCAACACCGGGGAGCTGTTTTTT
CASSTPVWANTGELFF
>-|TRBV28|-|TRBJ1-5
TGTGCCAGCAGTTTTAGCAATCAGCCCCAGCATTTT
CASSFSNQPQHF
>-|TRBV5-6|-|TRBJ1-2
TGTGCCAGCAGCTTGGCAGGCGGAGGCTACACCTTC
CASSLAGGGYTF
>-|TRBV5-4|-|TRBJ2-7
TGTGCCAGCAGCTCGCGGGGGCGAGACATCTACGAGCAGTACTTC
CASSSRGRDIYEQYF
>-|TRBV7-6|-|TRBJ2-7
TGTGCCAGCAGCCTCCATGGAGGGACCTACGAGCAGTACTTC
CASSLHGGTYEQYF
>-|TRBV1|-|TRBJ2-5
TGCACCAGCAGCCAAGAGTCTAGCGCCCAAGAGACCCAGTACTTC
CTSSQESSAQETQYF
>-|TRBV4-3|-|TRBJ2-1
TGCGCCAGCAGCCAAGATGTGGGGGGACGGCCTCGTGAGCAGTTCTTC
CASSQDVGGRPREQFF
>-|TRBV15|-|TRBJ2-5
TGTGCCACCAGCAGAGATACTCCCAACCAAGAGACCCAGTACTTC
CATSRDTPNQETQYF
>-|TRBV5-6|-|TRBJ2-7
TGTGCCAGCAGCTTGGGATTTGGACACAGATACGAGCAGTACTTC
CASSLGFGHRYEQYF
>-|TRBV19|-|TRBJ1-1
TGTGCCAGTAGTATTTCGCAAAACACTGAAGCTTTCTTT
CASSISQNTEAFF
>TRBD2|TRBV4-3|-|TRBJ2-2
TGCGCCAGCAGCCAAGTGACTAGCGGGAGCGACACCGGGGAGCTGTTTTTT
CASSQVTSGSDTGELFF
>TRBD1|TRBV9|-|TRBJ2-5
TGTGCCAGCAGCAACGGCGACAGGGAAGTAGAGACCCAGTACTTC
CASSNGDREVETQYF
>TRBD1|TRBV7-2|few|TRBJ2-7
TGTGCCAGCAGCTTGGGGACAGCCTCCTGGGAGCAGTACTTC
CASSLGTASWEQYF
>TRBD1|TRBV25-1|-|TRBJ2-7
TGTGCCAGCAGTGATCCTTCGGACAGGGGGCACTACGAGCAGTACTTC
CASSDPSDRGHYEQYF
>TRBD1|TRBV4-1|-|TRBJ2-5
TGCGCCAGCAGCCTTCGACAGGGGGACCTTAGCGCGCAAGAGACCCAGTACTTC
CASSLRQGDLSAQETQYF
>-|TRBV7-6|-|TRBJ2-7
TGTGCCAGCAGCTTAGCATTCGACTACGAGCAGTACTTC
CASSLAFDYEQYF
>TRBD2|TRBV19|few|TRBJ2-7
TGTGCCAGTAGTACGAGGGGACTAGCGGACGAGCAGTACTTC
CASSTRGLADEQYF
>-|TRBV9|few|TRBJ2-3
TGTGCCAGCAGCGTAGTTGGGGGCACAGATACGCAGTATTTT
CASSVVGGTDTQYF
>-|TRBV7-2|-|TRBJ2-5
TGTGCCAGCAGCTCGCAATGGGAGACCCAGTACTTC
CASSSQWETQYF
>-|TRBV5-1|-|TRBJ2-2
TGCGCCAGCACTGGAGGCACCGGGGAGCTGTTTTTT
CASTGGTGELFF
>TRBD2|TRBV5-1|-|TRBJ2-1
TGCGCCAGCAGCGAGGCTAGCGGTACTGGTGGTGAGCAGTTCTTC
CASSEASGTGGEQFF
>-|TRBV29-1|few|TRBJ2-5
TGCAGCGTTGATGAAGAGACCCAGTACTTC
CSVDEETQYF
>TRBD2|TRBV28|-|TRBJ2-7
TGTGCCAGCATCCCTAGCGGGAAAAGCTCCTACGAGCAGTACTTC
CASIPSGKSSYEQYF
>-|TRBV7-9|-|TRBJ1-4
TGTGCCAGCAGCTTAGCGGGGGCGCGGGGGGCTAGAGAAAAACTGTTTTTT
CASSLAGARGAREKLFF
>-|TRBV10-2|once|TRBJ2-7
TGCGCCAGCAGGGAAGGGAATCGGTACGAGCAGTACTTC
CASREGNRYEQYF
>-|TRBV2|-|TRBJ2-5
TGTGCCAGCAATCAGCGTTACCAAGAGACCCAGTACTTC
CASNQRYQETQYF
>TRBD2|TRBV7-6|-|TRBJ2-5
TGTGCCAGCAGCATTCTAGCGGGGAGTCTAGAGACCCAGTACTTC
CASSILAGSLETQYF
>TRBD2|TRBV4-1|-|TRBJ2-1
TGCGCCAGCAGCCGGATATCAACGGGCGGGAGATTAGATGAGCAGTTCTTC
CASSRISTGGRLDEQFF
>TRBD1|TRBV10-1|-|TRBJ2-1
TGCGCCAGCAGATCGGGACAGGGTGCCTACAATGAGCAGTTCTTC
CASRSGQGAYNEQFF
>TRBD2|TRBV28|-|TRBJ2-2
TGTGCCAGCAGAGAGACTAGCGGGAGGCCCTATCAGTTTTTT
CASRETSGRPYQFF
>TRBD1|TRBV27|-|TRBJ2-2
TGTGCCAGCAGTCCACAGGGGGCGGACACCGGGGAGCTGTTTTTT
CASSPQGADTGELFF
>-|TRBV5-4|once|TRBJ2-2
TGTGCCAGCAGCCTTACCGCCGGGGAGCTGTTTTTT
CASSLTAGELFF